Listed below are T cell receptor beta chains from one sample, sequenced in a study of shared clonotypes between healthy human individuals. Here immunoSEQ multiplex PCR was the method, and the copy in TCRdb shows in-frame clones only, minus some. The profile shows around 1.5 million clones, 95% to 99% of them singletons. Material: naive CD4+ T cells sorted from blood. The receptors shown here come from a man in his thirties or forties in good health. The CDR3 runs from the conserved cysteine through the conserved F or W. D genes are given only for firm matches. Rows give clone size only sometimes, using once, few, many, or a class for an expanded clone.

d_call j_call v_call clone_size cdr3_aa cdr3_nt
TRBD1 TRBJ2-1 TRBV10-1 once CASSVDRDNEQFF TGCGCCAGCAGTGTGGACAGGGATAATGAGCAGTTCTTC
. TRBJ2-6 TRBV18 . CASSPNGRLTGANVLTF TGTGCCAGCTCACCAAACGGGCGCCTCACTGGGGCCAACGTCCTGACTTTC
. TRBJ2-3 TRBV5-1 . CASSLPQGLDTQYF TGCGCCAGCAGCTTGCCGCAGGGGTTAGATACGCAGTATTTT
TRBD1 TRBJ2-3 TRBV5-1 . CASGLTGRSSDTQYF TGCGCCAGCGGATTGACAGGGCGCTCGTCAGATACGCAGTATTTT
. TRBJ2-5 TRBV4-1 . CASSQVGRSQETQYF TGCGCCAGCAGCCAAGTCGGACGAAGCCAAGAGACCCAGTACTTC
. TRBJ1-5 TRBV28 . CATIKAGYSNQPQHF TGTGCCACCATTAAGGCGGGATATAGCAATCAGCCCCAGCATTTT
. TRBJ2-7 TRBV29-1 . CSVSSQGSDEQYF TGCAGCGTCTCTTCGCAGGGTTCCGACGAGCAGTACTTC
TRBD1 TRBJ2-7 TRBV6-6 . CASRPGQGTYNEQYF TGTGCCAGCAGGCCAGGACAGGGAACATACAACGAGCAGTACTTC
TRBD1 TRBJ2-1 TRBV15 . CATSRGGTGGRLEQFF TGTGCCACCAGCAGAGGGGGGACAGGTGGAAGGTTGGAGCAGTTCTTC
. TRBJ2-1 TRBV5-1 . CASRIGVGEQFF TGCGCCAGCAGAATTGGTGTAGGTGAGCAGTTCTTC
TRBD2 TRBJ2-7 TRBV5-4 . CASSLGAGGLPSYEQYF TGTGCCAGCAGCTTGGGGGCGGGAGGCCTTCCCTCCTACGAGCAGTACTTC
. TRBJ2-1 TRBV20-1 . CSAGLDEQFF TGCAGTGCTGGTCTGGATGAGCAGTTCTTC
. TRBJ2-2 TRBV18 . CASSGRWAGNTGELFF TGTGCCAGCTCAGGGCGCTGGGCGGGAAACACCGGGGAGCTGTTTTTT
. TRBJ2-2 TRBV7-9 . CASSNPGQEAYTGELFF TGTGCCAGCAGCAACCCGGGCCAGGAAGCCTACACCGGGGAGCTGTTTTTT
TRBD1 TRBJ1-5 TRBV28 . CASSFPPRPPNRGLILNQPQHF TGTGCCAGCAGTTTCCCCCCCCGCCCGCCAAACAGGGGTTTAATCCTAAATCAGCCCCAGCATTTT
. TRBJ2-5 TRBV5-4 . CASSLAGFRWETQYF TGTGCCAGCAGCTTGGCGGGATTTCGATGGGAGACCCAGTACTTC
TRBD2 TRBJ2-3 TRBV5-1 . CASSNQPRASGGTDTQYF TGCGCCAGCAGCAATCAACCCAGGGCAAGCGGGGGCACAGATACGCAGTATTTT
TRBD2 TRBJ2-3 TRBV4-3 many CASSPKLAPRTDTQYF TGCGCCAGCAGCCCCAAACTAGCGCCTCGCACAGATACGCAGTATTTT
TRBD2 TRBJ2-1 TRBV12-5 . CASGPAGASGRAHNEQFF TGTGCTAGTGGTCCCGCCGGGGCTAGCGGGAGGGCCCACAATGAGCAGTTCTTC
TRBD1 TRBJ1-1 TRBV18 . CASLDRGTEAFF TGTGCCAGCTTAGACAGGGGAACTGAAGCTTTCTTT
TRBD2 TRBJ2-7 TRBV25-1 . CASRPRTSASEQYF TGTGCCAGCAGACCAAGGACTAGCGCTAGCGAGCAGTACTTC
TRBD1 TRBJ1-4 TRBV28 . CASSLRQGAVQREKLFF TGTGCCAGCAGTTTAAGACAGGGGGCGGTTCAGCGTGAAAAACTGTTTTTT
. TRBJ2-2 TRBV28 . CASSFGNTGELFF TGTGCCAGCAGTTTTGGCAACACCGGGGAGCTGTTTTTT
. TRBJ2-2 TRBV28 . CASSLFALTTTNTGELFF TGTGCCAGCAGTTTATTCGCTCTAACCACTACGAACACCGGGGAGCTGTTTTTT
. TRBJ2-7 TRBV15 . CATSREGGLLDRSSYEQYF TGTGCCACCAGCAGAGAAGGGGGACTCCTAGACCGTAGCTCCTACGAGCAGTACTTC
TRBD1 TRBJ2-1 TRBV14 . CASSLRTGFVHEQFF TGTGCCAGCAGCCTGAGGACAGGTTTCGTCCATGAGCAGTTCTTC
. TRBJ1-2 TRBV18 . CASSPTGNNYGYTF TGTGCCAGCTCACCTACAGGGAACAACTATGGCTACACCTTC
. TRBJ1-2 TRBV19 . CASSMDSTVAIYGYTF TGTGCCAGTAGTATGGATTCGACAGTTGCTATCTATGGCTACACCTTC
. TRBJ2-5 TRBV5-1 . CASSLVLAQETQYF TGCGCCAGCAGCTTGGTTTTAGCTCAAGAGACCCAGTACTTC
. TRBJ1-2 TRBV5-6 . CASSLASADGYTF TGTGCCAGCAGCTTGGCGTCAGCCGATGGCTACACCTTC
. TRBJ2-7 TRBV5-1 . CASSLAGLHSYEQYF TGCGCCAGCAGCTTGGCGGGATTACACTCCTACGAGCAGTACTTC
. TRBJ2-6 TRBV9 . CASSVGGLPGANVLTF TGTGCCAGCAGCGTGGGGGGGCTGCCTGGGGCCAACGTCCTGACTTTC
. TRBJ2-1 TRBV9 . CASSVSFTMSNEQFF TGTGCCAGCAGCGTTTCTTTCACAATGAGTAACGAGCAGTTCTTC
TRBD2 TRBJ2-3 TRBV15 . CATSRDQLPSGGLVMADTQYF TGTGCCACCAGCAGAGACCAATTACCTAGCGGGGGATTGGTTATGGCAGATACGCAGTATTTT
. TRBJ2-2 TRBV18 . CASSPGGTGELFF TGTGCCAGCTCACCCGGAGGGACCGGGGAGCTGTTTTTT
TRBD2 TRBJ2-4 TRBV7-2 . CASSLDRLAGRNIQYF TGTGCCAGCAGCTTAGATCGGCTAGCGGGGAGAAACATTCAGTACTTC
. TRBJ2-7 TRBV15 . CATSRDFDGAYEQYF TGTGCCACCAGCAGAGATTTCGACGGAGCCTACGAGCAGTACTTC
. TRBJ2-1 TRBV18 . CASSPGGSSYNEQFF TGTGCCAGCTCACCAGGGGGAAGCTCCTACAATGAGCAGTTCTTC
TRBD1 TRBJ2-7 TRBV28 once CASRLFGGQVTYEQYF TGTGCCAGCAGATTATTTGGGGGACAGGTGACCTACGAGCAGTACTTC
TRBD1 TRBJ2-7 TRBV7-2 . CASSLKGAVYEQYF TGTGCCAGCAGCCTAAAGGGGGCCGTCTACGAGCAGTACTTC
TRBD1 TRBJ1-5 TRBV29-1 . CSAGTGNQPQHF TGCAGCGCAGGGACAGGCAATCAGCCCCAGCATTTT
. TRBJ2-7 TRBV5-6 . CASSSGTGGGYEQYF TGTGCCAGCAGCTCCGGGACTGGAGGCGGCTACGAGCAGTACTTC
TRBD1 TRBJ2-5 TRBV28 . CASSISGTGLSETQYF TGTGCCAGCAGTATCTCCGGGACAGGGTTGTCGGAGACCCAGTACTTC
. TRBJ1-5 TRBV27 . CASSPGTGGDAPQHF TGTGCCAGCAGTCCTGGGACGGGAGGAGATGCGCCCCAGCATTTT